The subject of this entry is one T cell receptor (beta chain). The same CDR3 arises from other DNA sequences in this sample as well. Trimming removed 3 bases from V and 4 bases from J, with 9 bases in between. The CDR3 is made up of 13 amino acids. From germline, CDR1 is KGHSH and CDR2 LQKENI. The data belong to a study of PD-1 blockade in mismatch repair-deficient tumors. TCRdb's table, derived via immunoSEQ multiplex PCR, lists solely in-frame clones and lacks some. The sample lists 20,000 to 25,000 clones; 80% to 90% were seen once. The chain links TRBV18 to TRBJ1-1, with D hard to call. The TCR sequence derives from an adult with mismatch repair-deficient cancer. This specimen was peripheral blood, taken 2 weeks after starting pembrolizumab. The CDR3 is CASSPGGTTEAFF. Here the CDR3 DNA reads TGTGCCAGCTCACCGGGTGGTACCACTGAAGCTTTCTTT.